The 22 T cell receptor beta chains reported below all come from one sample, sequenced in a study of blood T cell repertoires in COVID-19. Produced via immunoSEQ multiplex PCR; TCRdb's table is partial and in-frame only. The data hold 110,000 to 150,000 clones, with 75% to 85% observed a single time. Specimen: peripheral blood. These receptors all come from a man aged 45-65 years with acute or convalescent COVID-19.

The chain uses TRBV18 and TRBJ2-2, with 7 bases matching TRBD1. CDR1 is KGHSH, CDR2 LQKENI, per germline. The length of the CDR3 is 17 residues. V dropped 2 bases and J dropped 2; count of bases not matched to a gene: 8. The CDR3 DNA follows: TGTGCCAGCTCACCAGCCGGGACAGACTTTAACACCGGGGAGCTGTTTTTT. As protein: CASSPAGTDFNTGELFF.

This clone appeared once. The chain links TRBV13 to TRBJ1-1; no reliable D call. The germline V gene encodes CDR1 PRHDT and CDR2 FYEKMQ (reference sequence). Trimming shortened V by 5 bases and J by 3 bases, and 7 bases separated the two germline ends. This CDR3 comprises 12 residues. The CDR3 DNA sequence: TGTGCCAGCAGCCCTTATTACACTGAAGCTTTCTTT. Translating it yields CASSPYYTEAFF.

The chain employs TRBV10-3 and TRBJ1-5; D unresolved. Trimming stripped 2 bases from V and 3 bases from J, with 11 bases between. CDR3 length: 15 amino acids. The germline V gene has CDR1 ENHRY and CDR2 SYGVKD. The CDR3 reads CAISEGQANNQPQHF. CDR3 nucleotide sequence: TGTGCCATCAGTGAGGGCCAGGCAAACAATCAGCCCCAGCATTTT.

The chain uses TRBV11-3 and TRBJ2-3; 10 nucleotides match TRBD2. The CDR3 length is 15 residues. Trimming at V came to 1 base and at J to 3 bases, leaving 1 base not matched to a gene. Germline-derived CDR1 and CDR2 are SGHNT and YENEEA. The CDR3 is CASSLVSGGTDTQYF. As DNA, the CDR3 is TGTGCCAGCAGCTTAGTTAGCGGGGGGACAGATACGCAGTATTTT.

This chain connects TRBV2 to TRBJ1-5; maybe TRBD1 (5 bases). The ends were cut back, 5 bases at V and 6 bases at J, with 8 bases in the middle. There are 12 residues in the CDR3. Germline CDR1 SNHLY, CDR2 FYNNEI. This CDR3 is CASSTGAQPQHF. The CDR3 coding sequence is TGTGCCAGCAGTACAGGAGCTCAGCCCCAGCATTTT.

A few counts support this clone. J is TRBJ2-7 and V is TRBV10-3; 11 bases align to TRBD2. Germline V gene data show CDR1 as ENHRY and CDR2 as SYGVKD. V was clipped by 2 bases and J by 3 bases; unmatched bases: 6. This CDR3 is 16 amino acids long. The CDR3 reads CAISEVPGLAVYEQYF. In DNA, the CDR3 is TGTGCCATCAGTGAGGTACCGGGACTAGCGGTCTACGAGCAGTACTTC.

This clone showed up just once. The chain carries TRBV5-1 and TRBJ2-3; 11 bases agree with TRBD1. Losses at the gene ends were 4 bases for V and 4 bases for J; bases not matched to a gene: 14. The CDR3 contains 18 residues. Looked up from germline, CDR1 is SGHRS and CDR2 is YFSETQ. CDR3 nucleotides: TGCGCCAGCAGCGCGGCCCCCTCCGGGACAGGGGGGGCAGATACGCAGTATTTT. The encoded protein is CASSAAPSGTGGADTQYF.

This chain connects TRBV6-6 to TRBJ1-2, with D uncertain. Germline values: CDR1 MNHNY, CDR2 SVGAGI (reference sequence). This CDR3 region has 10 residues. Between the trimmed V and J ends, which lost 2 bases and 10 bases, there was a span of 5 bases. In DNA form, the CDR3 reads TGTGCCAGCAGTTACGAGGTCTACACCTTC. Protein product: CASSYEVYTF.

In its sample, this clone was seen once. The gene calls are TRBV9 and TRBJ1-2, with D perhaps TRBD1 (5 bases). The CDR3 is 15 amino acids. V was cut by 4 bases and J by 8 bases, with 21 bases left in between. Per germline, CDR1 SGDLS and CDR2 YYNGEE. The CDR3 coding sequence is TGTGCCAGCAGCCTCGACCCAACTGACAGCGAAGGCTACACCTTC. It specifies CASSLDPTDSEGYTF. Together with reference TRBV9 and TRBJ1-2, the CDR3 gives the full variable domain: DSGVTQTPKHLITATGQRVTLRCSPRSGDLSVYWYQQSLDQGLQFLIQYYNGEERAKGNILERFSAQQFPDLHSELNLSSLELGDSALYFCASSLDPTDSEGYTFGSGTRLTVV.

The chain has TRBV5-1 and TRBJ2-3, with D perhaps TRBD2 (6 bases). The CDR3 consists of 14 residues. CDR1 and CDR2 (germline): SGHRS, YFSETQ. V was pared by 0 bases and J by 6 bases, with 11 bases between. The CDR3 spells CASSLASGGDTQYF. In DNA form, the CDR3 reads TGCGCCAGCAGCTTGGCTAGTGGGGGGGATACGCAGTATTTT.

J is TRBJ2-5 and V is TRBV7-8; 7 bases match TRBD2. V dropped 2 bases and J dropped 5; count of bases not matched to a gene: 8. Germline loops: CDR1 SGHVS, CDR2 FQNEAQ. The CDR3 contains 15 residues. In DNA, the CDR3 is TGTGCCAGCAGCTTAATGGCGCGGGAGCGCGAGACCCAGTACTTC. This encodes CASSLMARERETQYF. Full variable domain (rest looked up from reference TRBV7-8 and TRBJ2-5): GAGVSQSPRYKVAKRGQDVALRCDPISGHVSLFWYQQALGQGPEFLTYFQNEAQLDKSGLPSDRFFAERPEGSVSTLKIQRTQQEDSAVYLCASSLMARERETQYFGPGTRLLVL.

CDR3 in amino acids: CASSRTTGGPYGYTF. CDR3 nucleotide sequence: TGTGCCAGCAGCCGAACGACAGGGGGCCCCTATGGCTACACCTTC. This chain connects TRBV3-1 (or the pseudogene TRBV3-2) to TRBJ1-2; TRBD1 aligns across 10 bases. The CDR3 is 15 amino acids. The V gene's germline CDR1 is LGHDT and CDR2 YNNKEL (reference sequence). V shed 4 bases and J 4 bases; nucleotides not matched to a gene: 6.

This clone turned up a few times. The V call is TRBV6-4, the J call TRBJ1-6; D is uncertain. The germline V gene encodes CDR1 MRHNA and CDR2 SNTAGT. Trimming shortened V by 4 bases and J by 9 bases, and 13 bases separated the two germline ends. The CDR3 has 14 amino acids. The CDR3 region has the DNA TGTGCCAGCAGTGCAAGAAGGTCAGGTTCACCCCTCCACTTT. It translates to CASSARRSGSPLHF.

The sample holds a few counts of this clone. V and J are TRBV30 and TRBJ1-2; 8 bases line up with TRBD1. CDR1 GTSNPN and CDR2 SVGIG come from the germline V gene (reference sequence). This CDR3 has 14 residues. Trimming at V came to 5 bases and at J to 1 base, leaving 6 bases not matched to a gene. CDR3 coding DNA: TGTGCCTGGGACAGGGGTGGAGGTAACTATGGCTACACCTTC. Amino acids: CAWDRGGGNYGYTF. Using reference TRBV30 and TRBJ1-2 for the parts outside the CDR3, the full variable domain is SQTIHQWPATLVQPVGSPLSLECTVEGTSNPNLYWYRQAAGRGLQLLFYSVGIGQISSEVPQNLSASRPQDRQFILSSKKLLLSDSGFYLCAWDRGGGNYGYTFGSGTRLTVV.

The rearrangement uses TRBV2 and TRBJ1-6; unclear D gene. Between the trimmed V and J ends, which lost 6 bases and 9 bases, there was a span of 15 bases. This CDR3 has 14 amino acids. Germline lookup yields CDR1 SNHLY and CDR2 FYNNEI. CDR3 DNA: TGTGCCAGCAGCCGCCGGGGAGGAGGTTCACCCCTCCACTTT. Its translation: CASSRRGGGSPLHF.

This chain joins TRBV19 and TRBJ1-2; 8 bases are shared with TRBD1. Germline V gene lookup returns CDR1 LNHDA and CDR2 SQIVND (reference sequence). V gave up 4 bases and J gave up 8 bases; unmatched junction bases: 15. This CDR3 region has 16 residues. This chain's CDR3 is CASSTQSKDRVKGYTF. The CDR3 region has the DNA TGTGCCAGTAGTACTCAGAGCAAGGACAGGGTAAAGGGCTACACCTTC.

The genes are TRBV7-3 and TRBJ1-6; 7 bases fit TRBD1. The V gene's germline CDR1 is SGHTA and CDR2 FQGTGA. The ends lost 5 bases at V and 7 bases at J; junction bases unmatched: 5. The length of the CDR3 is 14 residues. In DNA form, the CDR3 reads TGTGCCAGCAGCCCAACAGGGGCGAATTCACCCCTCCACTTT. As protein: CASSPTGANSPLHF.

This sequence joins TRBV7-8 and TRBJ2-7; 10 nucleotides match TRBD1. After removal of 2 bases from V and 1 base from J, the junction contained 8 bases not matched to a gene. This CDR3 is built from 17 residues. Germline CDR1 reads SGHVS; CDR2 reads FQNEAQ. The CDR3 reads CASSLQTGTGASYEQYF. For the CDR3, the DNA is TGTGCCAGCAGCTTACAGACCGGGACAGGGGCTTCCTACGAGCAGTACTTC.

This chain links TRBV30 with TRBJ2-7; no clear D. The CDR3 contains 11 residues. The ends were cut back, 0 bases at V and 4 bases at J, with 4 bases in the middle. CDR1 and CDR2 (germline): GTSNPN, SVGIG (reference sequence). The CDR3 DNA reads as TGTGCCTGGAGTGTACTTTACGAGCAGTACTTC. This encodes CAWSVLYEQYF.

The chain combines TRBV9 with TRBJ2-7; TRBD2 might be the D (6 bases). CDR3 length: 13 residues. V gave up 4 bases and J gave up 1 base, with 9 bases separating them. Germline CDR1 is SGDLS and CDR2 is YYNGEE. As DNA, the CDR3 is TGTGCCAGCAGCCCAGGAGGGTCCTACGAGCAGTACTTC. This gives the protein CASSPGGSYEQYF.

This clone was detected only once. The rearrangement links TRBV19 to TRBJ2-5; 7 positions agree with TRBD1. Trimming at V came to 5 bases and at J to 4 bases, leaving 10 bases not matched to a gene. In germline, CDR1 is LNHDA, CDR2 SQIVND (reference sequence). This CDR3 comprises 15 residues. CDR3 residues: CASSDRARIGETQYF. The CDR3 DNA reads TGTGCCAGTAGTGACAGGGCTCGAATCGGAGAGACCCAGTACTTC.

The V gene is TRBV10-3, the J gene TRBJ1-1; 11 positions match TRBD1. V lost 11 bases, J lost 5 bases, and 7 bases stayed unmatched. Germline loops: CDR1 ENHRY, CDR2 SYGVKD. The CDR3 totals 13 residues. The CDR3 DNA sequence: TGTGCCTCTCTGGGGACAGGGGGAACTGAAGCTTTCTTT. Protein sequence: CASLGTGGTEAFF.